This is a list of T cell receptor beta chains from one sample in a study of Japanese encephalitis immunity and Zika vaccine responses. One entry per CDR3 protein, called by TCRdb with MiXCR from the 5' RACE reads. Of roughly 280 distinct CDR3 sequences in the sample, around 2.5% were seen once. Sequences were derived from antigen-activated CD4+ T cells from blood, cultured, sampled during a Zika inactivated vaccine study. The receptors shown here come from an adult woman who received an inactivated Zika virus vaccine. Each CDR3 is given without its conserved first and last residue.

v_call	j_call	cdr3_aa
TRBV20-1	TRBJ2-7	SARDSGGPFGEQY
TRBV4-3	TRBJ1-1	ASSQEGQPGDTEAF
TRBV13	TRBJ2-3	ASSLAGGNTDTQY
TRBV28	TRBJ2-3	ASSSPAGGHRYGTDTQY
TRBV12-3/TRBV12-4	TRBJ2-2	ASSGTGRNTGELF
TRBV4-1	TRBJ2-7	ASSRQGESTGEQY
TRBV4-3	TRBJ1-1	ASSLGGGMMNTEAF
TRBV29-1	TRBJ1-1	SVLPGGQTSTEAF
TRBV6-5	TRBJ1-4	ASSYSGQGRGEKLF
TRBV4-2	TRBJ2-3	ASSPDGGRTDTQY
TRBV29-1	TRBJ2-6	STSGPGANVLT
TRBV4-3	TRBJ2-7	ASQDTVSSYEQY
TRBV6-6	TRBJ2-1	ASRVGSYNEQF
TRBV27	TRBJ2-1	ASSSPSETHNEQF
TRBV11-2	TRBJ2-3	ASSFTSLSTDTQY
TRBV2	TRBJ2-7	ASSEQGQGLPYEQY